Following are 30 T cell receptor beta chains from one sample sequenced in a study of T cell repertoires in cytomegalovirus infection. MiXCR was run by TCRdb on the reads, yielding one entry per CDR3 protein. This sample has fewer than 550,000 distinct CDR3 sequences, with 11% found just once. Sequencing was done on a sample of PBMCs. Receptor source: a human donor in good health (CMV status not recorded). Some clones in this sample may be carry-over from other donors' samples.

In its sample, this clonotype was seen many times. The chain couples TRBV19 to TRBJ2-1; D may be TRBD1 (5 bases). CDR1 LNHDA and CDR2 SQIVND come from the germline V gene (reference sequence). This CDR3 has 13 residues. Trimming took off 7 bases at V and 0 bases at J, with 7 bases between the two ends. CDR3 coding DNA: TGTGCCAGTAATGGGGCCTCCTACAATGAGCAGTTCTTC. Translating gives CASNGASYNEQFF.

This clonotype occurred many times. The chain joins TRBV28 to TRBJ2-7; 10 bases match TRBD2. CDR3 length equals 15 residues. After removal of 10 bases from V and 1 base from J, the junction contained 10 bases not matched to a gene. Germline CDR1 is MDHEN and CDR2 is SYDVKM. The CDR3 loop reads CAIGLAVRASYEQYF. The CDR3 region has the DNA TGTGCCATCGGACTAGCGGTCCGCGCGTCCTACGAGCAGTACTTC.

Ten or more counts support this clonotype. The genes are TRBV7-9 and TRBJ2-2; TRBD2 agrees at 8 bases. The CDR3 sequence is 15 residues long. J was trimmed by 7 bases and V by 3 bases; bases with no gene match: 7. Germline lookup yields CDR1 SEHNR and CDR2 FQNEAQ (reference sequence). CDR3 nucleotides: TGTGCCAGCAGCTTTTTTCCTAGCGGGTTCGGGGAGCTGTTTTTT. Protein: CASSFFPSGFGELFF.

This clonotype was seen a few times. The chain couples TRBV7-9 to TRBJ1-1; D may be TRBD1 (5 bases). Trimming stripped 5 bases from V and 1 base from J, with 11 bases between. This CDR3 is 14 amino acids long. Germline V gene lookup returns CDR1 SEHNR and CDR2 FQNEAQ (reference sequence). The CDR3, as DNA: TGTGCCAGCAGCACCAGGGCGCCGAACACTGAAGCTTTCTTT. Translated, it gives CASSTRAPNTEAFF.

This chain links TRBV6-6 with TRBJ1-6; the D gene is possibly TRBD1 (5 bases). CDR3 size: 17 residues. V shed 6 bases and J shed 9 bases, with 24 bases lying between them. CDR1 is MNHNY, CDR2 SVGAGI, per germline (reference sequence). The CDR3 loop is CASRTRPGEGSSSPLHF. The DNA for the CDR3 is TGTGCCAGCAGGACCCGACCGGGGGAGGGGTCGAGTTCACCCCTCCACTTT.

The CDR3 nucleotides are TGCAGTGCTCACAGACGGACCCAAGAGACCCAGTACTTC. As protein: CSAHRRTQETQYF. The gene calls are TRBV20-1 and TRBJ2-5; D is unclear. The V gene lost 5 bases and the J gene lost 1 base, with 11 bases spanning the gap. This CDR3 is 13 amino acids long. CDR1 DFQATT and CDR2 SNEGSKA come from the germline V gene (reference sequence).

This clonotype was counted ten times or more. The gene calls are TRBV3-1 and TRBJ2-7; TRBD1 is a possible D gene (6 bases). The length of the CDR3 is 15 residues. The V end lost 4 bases, the J end lost 4 bases, and 17 bases lay between the germline ends. CDR1 is LGHDT and CDR2 is YNNKEL in the germline V gene (reference sequence). In DNA form, the CDR3 reads TGTGCCAGCAGCCGCGATGGGGGCCGGGCTTACGAGCAGTACTTC. Its translation: CASSRDGGRAYEQYF.

There are many counts of this clonotype. This rearrangement joins TRBV6-2 or TRBV6-3 to TRBJ2-2; tentatively, D is TRBD1 (6 bases). V shed 6 bases and J shed 4 bases, with 21 bases lying between them. Per the germline V gene, CDR1 is MNHEY and CDR2 is SVGEGT. The CDR3 length is 17 residues. CDR3 amino acids: CASRTILQGQGTGELFF. The CDR3 DNA reads as TGTGCCAGCAGGACAATACTGCAGGGGCAGGGCACCGGGGAGCTGTTTTTT.

This clonotype appeared many times. The CDR3 region is CASSLEGSGYNEQFF. The DNA for the CDR3 is TGTGCCAGTAGTTTGGAGGGATCGGGCTACAATGAGCAGTTCTTC. This sequence joins TRBV19 and TRBJ2-1, with a weak D call TRBD2 (6 bases). Per germline, CDR1 LNHDA and CDR2 SQIVND (reference sequence). The CDR3 has 15 amino acids. Trimming cost V 5 bases and J 3 bases, with 14 bases left between them.

This clonotype was found many times. This chain joins TRBV24-1 and TRBJ1-1; 11 bases line up with TRBD1. The CDR3 length is 16 residues. V lost 4 bases to trimming and J lost 1 base; unmatched junction nucleotides: 4. CDR1 and CDR2 from the germline V gene are KGHDR and SFDVKD. The CDR3 loop reads CATSDGQGAENTEAFF. CDR3 nucleotides: TGTGCCACCAGTGACGGACAGGGGGCGGAGAACACTGAAGCTTTCTTT.

The chain carries TRBV28 and TRBJ2-7; D might be TRBD1 or TRBD2, each matching 6 bases. V was cut by 7 bases and J by 6 bases, with 16 bases left in between. The CDR3 has 13 residues. The germline CDR1 and CDR2 sequences are MDHEN and SYDVKM. CDR3 in DNA: TGTGCCAGCACCTACAGGGAGGTCATCGAGCAGTACTTC. Protein product: CASTYREVIEQYF.

The chain combines TRBV27 with TRBJ1-2, with D possibly TRBD1 on 6 matching bases. The CDR3 totals 15 residues. Trimming removed 5 bases from V and 4 bases from J, with 17 bases in between. From germline, CDR1 is MNHEY and CDR2 SMNVEV (reference sequence). The DNA of the CDR3 is TGTGCCAGCAGTCCCGGACAGACTTGGGGCTATGGCTACACCTTC. It yields the protein CASSPGQTWGYGYTF.

The chain uses TRBV19 and TRBJ1-2, with a weak D call TRBD1 (5 bases). This CDR3 has 13 residues. V was cut by 8 bases and J by 2 bases, with 12 bases left in between. Germline V CDR1 and CDR2: LNHDA, SQIVND (reference sequence). CDR3 protein: CASLERGNYGYTF. Here the CDR3 DNA reads TGTGCCAGTCTAGAACGGGGGAACTATGGCTACACCTTC.

This clonotype was observed a few times. V gene TRBV20-1 combines with J gene TRBJ1-1; D remains unclear. With 8 bases removed from V and 0 bases from J, the gap between germline ends came to 13 bases. Looked up from germline, CDR1 is DFQATT and CDR2 is SNEGSKA (reference sequence). The CDR3 has 13 residues. CDR3 protein: CSLRREMNTEAFF. DNA of the CDR3: TGCAGTCTACGTCGGGAAATGAACACTGAAGCTTTCTTT.

The chain joins TRBV3-1 to TRBJ2-7; D gene uncertain. Germline V gene lookup returns CDR1 LGHDT and CDR2 YNNKEL (reference sequence). Trimming pared 1 base from V and 5 bases from J, leaving 6 bases between. The CDR3 runs 12 residues. This chain's CDR3 is CASSQGEHEQYF. CDR3 DNA: TGTGCCAGCAGCCAAGGGGAACACGAGCAGTACTTC.

This rearrangement joins TRBV9 to TRBJ2-1, with 13 positions matching TRBD2. CDR3 length: 17 residues. CDR1 and CDR2 (germline): SGDLS, YYNGEE. V gave up 4 bases and J gave up 8 bases; unmatched junction bases: 12. The CDR3, as DNA: TGTGCCAGCAGCCCAGAGCCGGGACTAGCGGGGTTGGATGAGCAGTTCTTC. Translating gives CASSPEPGLAGLDEQFF.

This clonotype was picked up many times. The chain uses TRBV11-1 and TRBJ1-2; no reliable D call. The CDR3 totals 15 residues. The germline V gene has CDR1 SGHAT and CDR2 FQDESV (reference sequence). V lost 5 bases to trimming and J lost 0 bases, with 13 bases between them. The DNA for the CDR3 is TGTGCCAGCAGCCTCCACCCTACGCCTAACTATGGCTACACCTTC. Its translation: CASSLHPTPNYGYTF.

This clonotype was observed a handful of times. CDR3 DNA sequence: TGCGCCAGCAGCCACTACGAGGGCACCGGGGAGCTGTTTTTT. Amino acid sequence: CASSHYEGTGELFF. This chain uses TRBV4-1 with TRBJ2-2; D might be TRBD2 (5 bases). CDR1 and CDR2 from the germline V gene are MGHRA and YSYEKL. The CDR3 contains 14 residues. V was trimmed by 3 bases and J by 4 bases, leaving 9 bases between them.

This clonotype appeared a few times. The chain employs TRBV12-3 or TRBV12-4 and TRBJ2-5, with 7 positions matching TRBD1. After removal of 4 bases from V and 3 bases from J, the junction contained 5 bases not matched to a gene. The CDR3 sequence is 14 residues long. The CDR3 sequence is CASSWSGTEETQYF. In DNA, the CDR3 is TGTGCCAGCAGTTGGTCCGGGACAGAAGAGACCCAGTACTTC.

The genes are TRBV28 and TRBJ2-6; TRBD1 matches at 8 bases. Losses at the gene ends were 7 bases for V and 1 base for J; bases not matched to a gene: 3. CDR3 size: 15 residues. CDR1 and CDR2 from the germline V gene are MDHEN and SYDVKM. In nucleotides, the CDR3 is TGTGCCAGCACCAGGACAGGGTCTGGGGCCAACGTCCTGACTTTC. Protein sequence: CASTRTGSGANVLTF.

Ten or more counts support this clonotype. Mismatch with germline at one junction end may stem from a read error. The gene calls are TRBV12-3 or TRBV12-4 and TRBJ2-3; no clear D gene. The CDR3 extends over 12 amino acids. As DNA, the CDR3 is TGCGCCAGCAGCTTGCCCCCAGATACGCAGTATTTT. This codes for CASSLPPDTQYF.

This clonotype was seen repeatedly, ten times or more. J is TRBJ1-1 and V is TRBV7-2; no firm D call. This CDR3 has 15 amino acids. Trimming left V 0 bases short and J 3 bases short, with 11 bases between. Germline lookup yields CDR1 SGHTA and CDR2 FQGNSA. CDR3 DNA sequence: TGTGCCAGCAGCTTAGCACACAGTCTAGACACTGAAGCTTTCTTT. Translating it yields CASSLAHSLDTEAFF.

In the case of this clonotype: A read error may be the cause here, since a much bigger clone is one base away. The chain is built from TRBV28 and TRBJ2-1, with 9 bases fitting TRBD1. The CDR3 spans 15 residues. Germline V gene sequence: CDR1 MDHEN, CDR2 SYDVKM. The chain's CDR3 is CASSYRTGDYNEEFF. CDR3 sequence (DNA): TGTGCCAGCAGTTACCGGACAGGGGATTACAATGAGGAGTTCTTC.

This clonotype has a count of ten or more. The genes are TRBV7-6 and TRBJ2-1; 13 positions match TRBD2. The CDR3 runs 20 residues. CDR1 and CDR2 (germline): SGHVS, FNYEAQ. Trimming took 5 bases from V and 0 from J; bases not matched to a gene: 13. CDR3 DNA: TGTGCCAGCAGCGGAGAGCCGGGACTAGCGGGATCGCGCTCCTACAATGAGCAGTTCTTC. Translating gives CASSGEPGLAGSRSYNEQFF.

This clonotype came up a few times. The rearrangement joins TRBV3-1 to TRBJ2-1, with 10 bases aligning to TRBD2. The CDR3 contains 17 residues. V lost 0 bases and J lost 4; bases outside the gene matches: 6. Germline V gene sequence: CDR1 LGHDT, CDR2 YNNKEL (reference sequence). CDR3 residues: CASSQDLRTSGYNEQFF. For the CDR3, the DNA is TGTGCCAGCAGCCAAGATTTGAGGACTAGCGGATACAATGAGCAGTTCTTC.

The table lists this clonotype with many counts. This CDR3 reads CASSLAGGQVAYGYTF. As DNA, the CDR3 is TGTGCCAGCAGCTTAGCGGGGGGACAGGTAGCCTATGGCTACACCTTC. The rearrangement links TRBV7-8 to TRBJ1-2; TRBD1 matches 8 bases. This CDR3 comprises 16 residues. The junction had 7 bases not matched to a gene; V was cut back by 0 bases and J by 4 bases. Germline values: CDR1 SGHVS, CDR2 FQNEAQ.

There are many counts of this clonotype. This chain uses TRBV29-1 with TRBJ2-3; 11 bases map to TRBD2. Germline V gene sequence: CDR1 SQVTM, CDR2 ANQGSEA. The J segment lost 7 bases and the V segment lost 3 bases, leaving 12 bases of the junction unmatched. This CDR3 comprises 16 residues. CDR3: CSVDFTGTSGPNTQYF. DNA for the CDR3: TGCAGCGTTGATTTTACCGGGACTAGCGGCCCGAATACGCAGTATTTT.

In this sample, this clonotype turned up many times. This rearrangement joins TRBV19 to TRBJ1-5; weak D call: TRBD1 (5 bases). Trimming removed 5 bases from V and 0 bases from J, with 8 bases in between. CDR1 and CDR2 (germline): LNHDA, SQIVND (reference sequence). CDR3 length: 14 amino acids. DNA for the CDR3: TGTGCCAGTAGTCCTAGGGGTAGCAATCAGCCCCAGCATTTT. Residues: CASSPRGSNQPQHF.

The V and J genes are TRBV6-1 and TRBJ1-4; no firm D call. Trimming left V 10 bases short and J 1 base short, with 10 bases between. Germline CDR1 is MNHNS and CDR2 is SASEGT. CDR3 length equals 13 residues. The CDR3 sequence is CATEGGTNEKLFF. As DNA, the CDR3 is TGTGCCACCGAAGGTGGAACTAATGAAAAACTGTTTTTT.

This rearrangement joins TRBV4-2 to TRBJ1-4, with D hard to call. CDR1 is LGHNA and CDR2 is YNFKEQ in the germline V gene. The CDR3 loop spans 12 amino acids. The V and J ends lost 4 bases and 6 bases respectively, with 6 bases between them. CDR3 DNA: TGTGCCAGCAGCCGCCGCGATGAAAAACTGTTTTTT. This sequence encodes CASSRRDEKLFF.